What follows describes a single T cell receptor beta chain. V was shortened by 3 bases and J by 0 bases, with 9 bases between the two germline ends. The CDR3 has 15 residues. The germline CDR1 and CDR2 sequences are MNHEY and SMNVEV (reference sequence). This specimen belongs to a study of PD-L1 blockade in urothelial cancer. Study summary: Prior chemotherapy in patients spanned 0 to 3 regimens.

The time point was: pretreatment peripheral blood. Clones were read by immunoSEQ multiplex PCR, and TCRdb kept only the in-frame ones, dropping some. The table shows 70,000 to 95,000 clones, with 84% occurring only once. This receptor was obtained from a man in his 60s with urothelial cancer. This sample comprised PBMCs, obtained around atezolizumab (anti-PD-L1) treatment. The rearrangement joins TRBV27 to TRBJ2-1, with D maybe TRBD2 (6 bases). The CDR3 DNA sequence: TGTGCCAGCAGTTTCGGAGGGAGCTCCTACAATGAGCAGTTCTTC. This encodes CASSFGGSSYNEQFF.